This TCR beta chain was identified in a study of CD8 T cells in ankylosing spondylitis. The V gene lost 1 base and the J gene lost 2 bases, with 9 bases spanning the gap. CDR3 size: 14 residues. Germline V lookup: CDR1 SGHNT, CDR2 YYREEE (reference sequence). With molecular barcodes, quantitative 5'-RACE was used to make the TCR beta libraries. TCRdb passed the 5' RACE reads through MiXCR, listing each CDR3 protein once. The sample shows some 54,000 distinct CDR3 sequences, approximately 8% of them seen only once. Whole-study findings and limits: Previously reported in reactive arthritis synovial fluid and blood were some of the motif variants. As reported, disease-linked clones showed significant enrichment in matched ankylosing spondylitis synovial fluid. For ankylosing spondylitis blood, a TCR beta motif of 7 or 8 highly homologous variants appeared characteristic.

This clonotype occurred many times. What it binds is not known. This rearrangement joins TRBV5-4 to TRBJ1-2; no reliable D call. Input material: blood, either unsorted or a sorted T cell fraction (not recorded which). The receptor was derived from a female donor with ankylosing spondylitis or in good health (not recorded which). The CDR3 DNA reads as TGTGCCAGCAGCTTGAACCCCCGGAACTATGGCTACACCTTC. Translating it yields CASSLNPRNYGYTF.